This T cell receptor beta chain was observed in a study of T cell changes during pregnancy in multiple sclerosis. Germline CDR1 is SNHLY and CDR2 is FYNNEI. V shed 5 bases and J 4 bases; nucleotides not matched to a gene: 10. The CDR3 is 17 amino acids. Method: immunoSEQ multiplex PCR; TCRdb's copy keeps in-frame clones and lacks some. The sample has around 26,000 clones; roughly nine tenths are singletons. The clonotype was recovered from a female donor with multiple sclerosis, enrolled in a pregnancy study. Sequenced material: CD8+ T cells from peripheral blood mononuclear cells, taken in the second trimester of pregnancy. V usage is TRBV2 and J usage is TRBJ2-6, with TRBD1 identical over 8 bases. The CDR3 region has the DNA TGTGCCAGCAGTTCCGGACAGGGAGAATCAGGGGCCAACGTCCTGACTTTC. It codes for CASSSGQGESGANVLTF.